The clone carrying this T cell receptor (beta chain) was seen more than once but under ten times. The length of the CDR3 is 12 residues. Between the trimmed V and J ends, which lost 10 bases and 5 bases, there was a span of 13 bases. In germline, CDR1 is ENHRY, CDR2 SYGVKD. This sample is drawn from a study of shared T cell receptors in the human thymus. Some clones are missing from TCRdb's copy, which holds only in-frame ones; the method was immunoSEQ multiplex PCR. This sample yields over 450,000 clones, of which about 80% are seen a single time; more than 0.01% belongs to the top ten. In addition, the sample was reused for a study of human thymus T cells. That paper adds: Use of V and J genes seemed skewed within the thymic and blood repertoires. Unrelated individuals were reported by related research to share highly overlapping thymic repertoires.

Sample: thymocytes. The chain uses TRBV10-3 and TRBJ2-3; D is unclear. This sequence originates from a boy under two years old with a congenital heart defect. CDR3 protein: CATTPSGDTQYF. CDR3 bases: TGTGCCACCACCCCCAGTGGAGATACGCAGTATTTT.